The T cell receptor (beta chain) under discussion was sequenced for a study of beta chain features in type 1 diabetes. The overall study: There were approximately 100 million sorted cells examined across all samples. Study-wide results and caveats: More deletions and fewer insertions at VDJ junctions were found in patients with type 1 diabetes. It was not settled here whether HLA type affects TCRB rearrangement. Type 1 diabetes patients showed a moderate but significant shortening of TCRB CDR3s in all four CD4+ subsets. There was a possibility that cDNA sequencing over-represented cells with high TCR expression.

Expressed TCRB transcripts were sequenced because the isolated RNA had all been reverse transcribed beforehand. Profiled with immunoSEQ multiplex PCR; TCRdb holds only in-frame clones, not every one. The sample has about 160,000 clones; over 55% are singletons. The V gene end was trimmed by 0 bases and the J gene end by 4 bases; junction bases not matched to a gene: 5. The CDR3 runs 15 residues. Germline CDR1 SQVTM, CDR2 ANQGSEA. Note on this clone: Its antigen is not known.

The sequenced material came from naive CD4+ T cells from blood. This sequence was found in a man aged 25 to 40 with type 1 diabetes. The V and J genes are TRBV29-1 and TRBJ1-1, with 10 bases matching TRBD1. The CDR3 is CSVEDRDRGGTEAFF. The DNA for the CDR3 is TGCAGCGTTGAAGACCGGGACAGGGGCGGCACTGAAGCTTTCTTT.